This T cell receptor beta chain was profiled in a study of graft-versus-host responses after intestinal transplantation. Study context: Multivisceral, liver-intestinal, or isolated intestinal transplants were given to recipients.

Method: immunoSEQ multiplex PCR; TCRdb's copy keeps in-frame clones and lacks some. The data contain about 39,000 clones, 85% to 95% of them singletons. A note on this clone: Its antigen is still unknown.

Study-level findings and limits: Graft-donor T cell macrochimerism in patients accompanied high graft-versus-host to host-versus-graft clonal ratios in allografts. GvH clones occurred in recipient marrow; some first appeared in ileum or blood.

V shed 1 base, J shed 5 bases, and the junction held 6 bases outside the gene matches. CDR3 length: 15 residues. The germline V gene encodes CDR1 SGHTA and CDR2 FQGTGA. This TCR came from a human patient who received an intestinal transplant, so some T cells may come from the graft donor. The material was PBMCs, obtained 734 days after intestinal transplantation. V gene TRBV7-3 combines with J gene TRBJ2-3; 7 nucleotides match TRBD2. CDR3 DNA: TGTGCCAGCAGCTTAAACCCCGGGGGGAGAGATACGCAGTATTTT. Its protein product is CASSLNPGGRDTQYF.